The 30 T cell receptor beta chains reported below all come from one sample, sequenced in a study of T cell changes during pregnancy in multiple sclerosis. The table came from immunoSEQ multiplex PCR; TCRdb's copy has only in-frame clones and leaves some out. Of 70,000 to 95,000 clones in the sample, 75% to 95% were seen once. The sample was CD4+ T cells from peripheral blood mononuclear cells, taken in the second trimester of pregnancy. Receptors were obtained from a female donor with multiple sclerosis, enrolled in a pregnancy study.

This chain links TRBV5-5 with TRBJ2-2, with D perhaps TRBD1 (6 bases). The length of the CDR3 is 16 residues. Germline V gene data show CDR1 as SGHKS and CDR2 as YYEKEE (reference sequence). Trimming took off 3 bases at V and 4 bases at J, with 16 bases between the two ends. CDR3 coding DNA: TGTGCCAGCAGCTCTCGACAGGTGAGGCGCACCGGGGAGCTGTTTTTT. Protein sequence: CASSSRQVRRTGELFF.

This chain uses TRBV12-5 with TRBJ2-5; 11 positions agree with TRBD2. CDR1 is LGHNT and CDR2 is FRNRAP in the germline V gene. The V segment lost 3 bases and the J segment 4 bases; nucleotides outside the gene matches: 1. CDR3 size: 14 residues. This CDR3 reads CASGFGLAGETQYF. The CDR3 DNA follows: TGTGCTAGTGGTTTCGGACTAGCGGGAGAGACCCAGTACTTC. The entire variable domain, with the rest obtained from reference TRBV12-5 and TRBJ2-5, is as follows: DARVTQTPRHKVTEMGQEVTMRCQPILGHNTVFWYRQTMMQGLELLAYFRNRAPLDDSGMPKDRFSAEMPDATLATLKIQPSEPRDSAVYFCASGFGLAGETQYFGPGTRLLVL.

This clone was detected once. V gene TRBV4-3 combines with J gene TRBJ1-1; D possibly corresponds to TRBD1 (5 bases). This CDR3 has 16 residues. V lost 0 bases and J lost 1, with 12 bases in between. The germline V gene has CDR1 LGHNA and CDR2 YSLEER. The DNA of the CDR3 is TGCGCCAGCAGCCAAGAATACCGACAGCCGAACACTGAAGCTTTCTTT. This gives the protein CASSQEYRQPNTEAFF.

The chain couples TRBV19 to TRBJ2-2; 7 positions agree with TRBD2. The CDR3 runs to 16 residues. Germline trimming cut 8 bases from V and 6 bases from J; bases unmatched to any gene: 15. Germline values: CDR1 LNHDA, CDR2 SQIVND (reference sequence). DNA for the CDR3: TGTGCCAGTTGCCCAACTAGCGCGGGAAAGGCCGGGGAGCTGTTTTTT. The encoded protein is CASCPTSAGKAGELFF.

The chain is built from TRBV11-3 and TRBJ2-2; 8 nucleotides line up with TRBD2. V shed 5 bases and J 4 bases; nucleotides not matched to a gene: 15. This CDR3 spans 18 amino acids. CDR1 and CDR2 (germline): SGHNT, YENEEA. The CDR3 region is CASSRTGLSGSTTGELFF. DNA for the CDR3: TGTGCCAGCAGCCGAACAGGGTTGAGCGGGAGTACCACCGGGGAGCTGTTTTTT.

Details on this clone: This same CDR3 is encoded by further DNA sequences in the sample. The chain links TRBV12-5 to TRBJ2-5; TRBD2 is a possible D gene (5 bases). Germline CDR1 LGHNT, CDR2 FRNRAP. This CDR3 has 11 residues. Trimming left V 6 bases short and J 5 bases short, with 7 bases between. CDR3 amino acids: CASGRGETQYF. CDR3 nucleotides: TGTGCTAGTGGCCGCGGGGAGACCCAGTACTTC. Full variable domain (missing parts from reference TRBV12-5 and TRBJ2-5): DARVTQTPRHKVTEMGQEVTMRCQPILGHNTVFWYRQTMMQGLELLAYFRNRAPLDDSGMPKDRFSAEMPDATLATLKIQPSEPRDSAVYFCASGRGETQYFGPGTRLLVL.

CDR3 amino acids: CASSKTGEALRLSEKLFF. CDR3 nucleotide sequence: TGTGCCAGTAGTAAGACAGGGGAGGCCCTCCGGCTAAGTGAAAAACTGTTTTTT. The genes are TRBV19 and TRBJ1-4; 8 bases line up with TRBD1. Germline CDR1 is LNHDA and CDR2 is SQIVND (reference sequence). The CDR3 is made up of 18 amino acids. The J segment lost 7 bases and the V segment lost 4 bases, leaving 17 bases of the junction unmatched.

The chain couples TRBV28 to TRBJ1-5; no reliable D call. Germline values: CDR1 MDHEN, CDR2 SYDVKM. The CDR3 loop spans 14 amino acids. Trimming took 10 bases from V and 0 from J, leaving 13 bases between them. CDR3 residues: CATTPGNSNQPQHF. CDR3 coding DNA: TGTGCCACCACTCCCGGGAATAGCAATCAGCCCCAGCATTTT.

This clone was seen a single time. V and J are TRBV4-1 and TRBJ1-2; 8 bases map to TRBD1. V lost 4 bases to trimming and J lost 7 bases; unmatched junction nucleotides: 8. CDR1 is MGHRA, CDR2 YSYEKL, per germline. The length of the CDR3 is 14 residues. This CDR3 reads CASSLSTGESGYTF. The CDR3 DNA is TGCGCCAGCAGCCTTTCGACAGGGGAGAGTGGCTACACCTTC.

This chain uses TRBV7-2 with TRBJ2-2; D gene ambiguous. V was clipped by 1 base and J by 4 bases, with 7 bases between them. This CDR3 is 14 amino acids long. Germline-derived CDR1 and CDR2 are SGHTA and FQGNSA. In nucleotides, the CDR3 is TGTGCCAGCAGCTTAGACCCGAGCACCGGGGAGCTGTTTTTT. As protein: CASSLDPSTGELFF.

The V gene is TRBV11-3, the J gene TRBJ1-2; a weak D match, TRBD1 (5 bases). The CDR3 is made up of 17 amino acids. V was shortened by 3 bases and J by 6 bases, with 23 bases between the two germline ends. The V gene's germline CDR1 is SGHNT and CDR2 YENEEA. The CDR3 region has the DNA TGTGCCAGCAGCTTGGAGGGGTTGGGCAGGGCGAGGAATGGCTACACCTTC. It yields the protein CASSLEGLGRARNGYTF.

The chain has TRBV4-1 and TRBJ2-4, with TRBD2 as a possible D gene (5 bases). Trimming took off 0 bases at V and 0 bases at J, with 6 bases between the two ends. This CDR3 region has 15 residues. CDR1 MGHRA and CDR2 YSYEKL come from the germline V gene. The CDR3 sequence: CASSQEAVAKNIQYF. The CDR3, as DNA: TGCGCCAGCAGCCAAGAAGCGGTAGCCAAAAACATTCAGTACTTC.

V and J are TRBV28 and TRBJ2-7; TRBD1 is a possible D gene (6 bases). Per germline, CDR1 MDHEN and CDR2 SYDVKM. The CDR3 is made up of 15 amino acids. V was shortened by 3 bases and J by 7 bases, with 19 bases between the two germline ends. The CDR3 DNA reads TGTGCCAGCAGTTTCAACAGGGACGTCGGCAGGGAGCAGTACTTC. As protein: CASSFNRDVGREQYF.

The rearrangement links TRBV18 to TRBJ1-3, with TRBD1 matching over 10 bases. V shed 1 base, J shed 2 bases, and the junction held 2 bases outside the gene matches. The CDR3 spans 16 residues. The germline V gene encodes CDR1 KGHSH and CDR2 LQKENI. CDR3 coding DNA: TGTGCCAGCTCACCACGACAGGGGGCTCCTGGAAACACCATATATTTT. Its protein is CASSPRQGAPGNTIYF. Full variable domain (missing parts from reference TRBV18 and TRBJ1-3): NAGVMQNPRHLVRRRGQEARLRCSPMKGHSHVYWYRQLPEEGLKFMVYLQKENIIDESGMPKERFSAEFPKEGPSILRIQQVVRGDSAAYFCASSPRQGAPGNTIYFGEGSWLTVV.

The chain recombines TRBV5-1 with TRBJ2-6; D is unresolved. V dropped 7 bases and J dropped 1 base, with 3 bases sitting between them. The CDR3 has 12 residues. The germline gives CDR1 SGHRS, CDR2 YFSETQ. The CDR3 nucleotides read TGCGCCAGCCTATCTGGGGCCAACGTCCTGACTTTC. It codes for CASLSGANVLTF.

The V gene is TRBV7-3, the J gene TRBJ2-1; tentative D call: TRBD2 (6 bases). The CDR3 is 15 amino acids. Trimming left V 2 bases short and J 0 bases short, with 8 bases between. Germline assignment: CDR1 SGHTA and CDR2 FQGTGA. The CDR3 DNA follows: TGTGCCAGCAGCTTACCCGGGAGCTCCTACAATGAGCAGTTCTTC. This encodes CASSLPGSSYNEQFF.

As DNA, the CDR3 is TGTGCCAGCAGTACCCAACTAGCGGGAGGACAAGAGACCCAGTACTTC. It codes for CASSTQLAGGQETQYF. V and J are TRBV28 and TRBJ2-5; 12 bases match TRBD2. The junction had 6 bases not matched to a gene; V was cut back by 5 bases and J by 2 bases. The CDR3 spans 16 residues. In germline, CDR1 is MDHEN, CDR2 SYDVKM.

CDR3 in amino acids: CASSWTTGTGGYGYTF. Written as DNA, the CDR3 is TGTGCCAGCAGCTGGACCACCGGGACAGGGGGCTATGGCTACACCTTC. The chain uses TRBV5-5 and TRBJ1-2, with TRBD1 matching 11 bases. Germline lookup yields CDR1 SGHKS and CDR2 YYEKEE (reference sequence). This CDR3 has 16 amino acids. Trimming cost V 3 bases and J 4 bases; bases outside gene matches: 8.

This clone was detected once. J is TRBJ2-3 and V is TRBV9; D might be TRBD2 (5 bases). The germline V and J ends were trimmed by 4 bases and 2 bases, with 17 bases remaining between them. The CDR3 sequence is 16 residues long. The V gene's germline CDR1 is SGDLS and CDR2 YYNGEE. DNA for the CDR3: TGTGCCAGCAGCCCTAGAGGGCAGGCCCCCACAGATACGCAGTATTTT. Its translation is CASSPRGQAPTDTQYF.

J is TRBJ2-3 and V is TRBV20-1; D may be TRBD1 (5 bases). In germline, CDR1 is DFQATT, CDR2 SNEGSKA (reference sequence). Between the trimmed V and J ends, which lost 3 bases and 5 bases, there was a span of 6 bases. The CDR3 loop spans 11 amino acids. The CDR3 here is CSASQGDTQYF. The CDR3, as DNA: TGCAGTGCTAGTCAGGGAGATACGCAGTATTTT.

The CDR3 reads CASSPPTGTKKYSNQPQHF. For the CDR3, the DNA is TGTGCCAGCTCACCACCCACCGGGACAAAAAAGTATAGCAATCAGCCCCAGCATTTT. The chain uses TRBV18 and TRBJ1-5; D is possibly TRBD1 (6 bases). V was trimmed by 0 bases and J by 0 bases, leaving 18 bases between them. In germline, CDR1 is KGHSH, CDR2 LQKENI. The CDR3 is 19 amino acids.

V and J are TRBV6-1 and TRBJ1-3, with D perhaps matching TRBD1 (5 bases). This CDR3 spans 18 amino acids. Germline V gene data show CDR1 as MNHNS and CDR2 as SASEGT. The germline V and J ends were trimmed by 2 bases and 0 bases, with 17 bases remaining between them. In DNA form, the CDR3 reads TGTGCCAGCAGTGAAAAGGTAGCAGGGATTCTCTCTGGAAACACCATATATTTT. This translates into CASSEKVAGILSGNTIYF.

As concerns this clone: The sample has other DNA sequences that encode this CDR3 too. J is TRBJ2-3 and V is TRBV7-3; TRBD1 might be the D (5 bases). This CDR3 contains 12 residues. V shed 4 bases and J shed 3 bases, with 5 bases lying between them. Germline V CDR1 and CDR2: SGHTA, FQGTGA. This CDR3 is CASSSGTDTQYF. The CDR3 coding sequence is TGTGCCAGCAGCTCAGGGACAGATACGCAGTATTTT.

This sequence joins TRBV5-1 and TRBJ2-2; a weak D match, TRBD2 (5 bases). CDR1 and CDR2 (germline): SGHRS, YFSETQ. V was cut by 0 bases and J by 4 bases, with 10 bases left in between. This CDR3 is 15 amino acids long. Written as DNA, the CDR3 is TGCGCCAGCAGCTTGGCAGAGGGTTCCACCGGGGAGCTGTTTTTT. Protein: CASSLAEGSTGELFF.

In its sample, this clone was seen once. The chain employs TRBV9 and TRBJ1-4; a weak D match, TRBD1 (6 bases). Trimming cost V 1 base and J 5 bases, with 12 bases left between them. The CDR3 covers 15 residues. Germline CDR1 SGDLS, CDR2 YYNGEE. In DNA form, the CDR3 reads TGTGCCAGCAGCGTAACAGGGTTCCGCAATGAAAAACTGTTTTTT. It specifies CASSVTGFRNEKLFF. The whole variable domain, filled in from reference TRBV9 and TRBJ1-4, reads DSGVTQTPKHLITATGQRVTLRCSPRSGDLSVYWYQQSLDQGLQFLIQYYNGEERAKGNILERFSAQQFPDLHSELNLSSLELGDSALYFCASSVTGFRNEKLFFGSGTQLSVL.

This sequence joins TRBV2 and TRBJ2-7; tentative D call: TRBD2 (6 bases). Germline assignment: CDR1 SNHLY and CDR2 FYNNEI. The CDR3 length is 13 residues. V lost 10 bases to trimming and J lost 6 bases, with 19 bases between them. In nucleotides, the CDR3 is TGTGCCACCAAAGGGACTGGCCTCGCCGAGCAGTACTTC. This sequence encodes CATKGTGLAEQYF.

CDR3 nucleotides: TGCGCCAGCAGTCAATCGGGACAGATGGAAGGGGTTGCGGATCCACACCTCTCCCTCCAGCCCCAGCATTTT. It codes for CASSQSGQMEGVADPHLSLQPQHF. V and J are TRBV23-1 and TRBJ1-5; TRBD1 agrees at 7 bases. TRBV23-1 is treated as an ORF (open reading frame) with a function not yet certain. The CDR3 is made up of 24 amino acids. With 0 bases clipped from V and 7 bases from J, the junction kept 33 bases outside the gene matches.

The chain uses TRBV6-5 and TRBJ1-5; TRBD1 might be the D (5 bases). The ends were cut back, 6 bases at V and 6 bases at J, with 12 bases in the middle. Germline CDR1 is MNHEY and CDR2 is SVGAGI. The length of the CDR3 is 13 residues. CDR3 nucleotide sequence: TGTGCCAGCAGGACCAGCCAGGGTCAGCCCCAGCATTTT. Encoded protein: CASRTSQGQPQHF.

The rearrangement links TRBV5-4 to TRBJ1-3, with 7 bases that match TRBD1. Germline-derived CDR1 and CDR2 are SGHNT and YYREEE (reference sequence). V lost 3 bases, J lost 5 bases, and 14 bases stayed unmatched. There are 17 residues in the CDR3. The CDR3 nucleotides read TGTGCCAGCAGCTACGGGACAGCCCGCTCTGGACGAAACACCATATATTTT. Translated: CASSYGTARSGRNTIYF. Based on the CDR3 plus reference TRBV5-4 and TRBJ1-3, the full variable domain is ETGVTQSPTHLIKTRGQQVTLRCSSQSGHNTVSWYQQALGQGPQFIFQYYREEENGRGNFPPRFSGLQFPNYSSELNVNALELDDSALYLCASSYGTARSGRNTIYFGEGSWLTVV.

This chain uses TRBV27 with TRBJ2-6; weak D call: TRBD2 (5 bases). With 6 bases removed from V and 0 bases from J, the gap between germline ends came to 12 bases. There are 16 residues in the CDR3. Germline values: CDR1 MNHEY, CDR2 SMNVEV (reference sequence). CDR3: CASSLEVRSGANVLTF. The CDR3 coding sequence is TGTGCCAGCAGCCTGGAGGTCCGCTCTGGGGCCAACGTCCTGACTTTC.